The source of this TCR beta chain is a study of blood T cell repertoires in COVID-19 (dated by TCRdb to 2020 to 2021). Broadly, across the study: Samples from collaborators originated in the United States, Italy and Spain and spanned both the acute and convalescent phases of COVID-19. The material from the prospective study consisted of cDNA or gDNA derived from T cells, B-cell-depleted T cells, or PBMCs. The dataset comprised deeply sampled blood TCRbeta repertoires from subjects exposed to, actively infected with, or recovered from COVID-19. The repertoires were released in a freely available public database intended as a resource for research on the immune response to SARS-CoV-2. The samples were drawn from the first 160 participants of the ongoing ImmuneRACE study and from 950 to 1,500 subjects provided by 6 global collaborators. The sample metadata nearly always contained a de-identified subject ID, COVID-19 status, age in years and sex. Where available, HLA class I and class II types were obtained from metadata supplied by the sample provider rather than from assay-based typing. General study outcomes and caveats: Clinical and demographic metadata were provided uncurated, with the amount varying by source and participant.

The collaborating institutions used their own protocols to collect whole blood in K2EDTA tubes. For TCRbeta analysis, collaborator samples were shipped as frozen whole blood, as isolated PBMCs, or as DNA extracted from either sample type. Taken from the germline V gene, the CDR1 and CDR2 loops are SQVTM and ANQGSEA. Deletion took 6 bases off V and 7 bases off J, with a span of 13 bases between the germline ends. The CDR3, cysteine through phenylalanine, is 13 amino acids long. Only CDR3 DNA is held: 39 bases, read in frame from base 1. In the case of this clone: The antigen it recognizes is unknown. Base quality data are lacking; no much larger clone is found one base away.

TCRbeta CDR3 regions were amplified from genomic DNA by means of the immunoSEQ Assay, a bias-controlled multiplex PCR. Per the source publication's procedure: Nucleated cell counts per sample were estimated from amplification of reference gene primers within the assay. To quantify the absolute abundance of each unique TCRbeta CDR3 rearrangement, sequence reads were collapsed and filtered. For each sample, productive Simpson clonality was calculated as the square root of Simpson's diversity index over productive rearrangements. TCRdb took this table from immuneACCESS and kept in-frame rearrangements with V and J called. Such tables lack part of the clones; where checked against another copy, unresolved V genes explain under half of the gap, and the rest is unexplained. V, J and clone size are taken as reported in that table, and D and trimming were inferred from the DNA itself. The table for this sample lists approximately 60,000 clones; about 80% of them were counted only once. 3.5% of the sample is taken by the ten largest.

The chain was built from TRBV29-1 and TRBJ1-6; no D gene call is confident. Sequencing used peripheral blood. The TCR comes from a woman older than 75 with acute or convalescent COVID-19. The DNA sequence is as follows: TGCAGCGTGCGGGAGGGTGGAAATTCACCCCTCCACTTT. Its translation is CSVREGGNSPLHF.